This entry describes one T cell receptor (beta chain). In the authors' workflow: Nucleated cell counts were estimated from reference gene primer amplification. The protocol was immunoSEQ multiplex PCR, while the TCRdb copy is restricted to in-frame clones and leaves out a portion. D and trimming come from the DNA, and the V and J calls and clone size come from that table. The top ten clones hold roughly 1.6% of a sample with 300,000 or so clones, 86% of them seen once. These data originate in a study of blood T cell repertoires in COVID-19. This TCR was sampled from a woman aged 50 to 60 with acute or convalescent COVID-19. The sample comprised peripheral blood.

The CDR3 DNA is TGTGCCAGCAGTTTGGGACTAGCGGGGGATACCGGGGAGCTGTTTTTT. As protein: CASSLGLAGDTGELFF. V gene TRBV27 combines with J gene TRBJ2-2; 14 bases agree with TRBD2. V lost 3 bases to trimming and J lost 5 bases; unmatched junction nucleotides: 2. Germline CDR1 reads MNHEY; CDR2 reads SMNVEV (reference sequence). This CDR3 spans 16 amino acids.